This T cell receptor beta chain was captured by sequencing in a study of shared clonotypes between healthy human individuals. Study at large: Serving as donors were two women and a few men, whose ages spanned 18 to 49.

J gave up 2 bases and V 2 bases, and 7 bases lay outside the gene matches. The CDR3 length is 17 residues. Looked up from germline, CDR1 is MNHNS and CDR2 is SASEGT. In the CD4+ fraction, cells were divided into CD45RA+ naive and CD45RA-negative memory subsets. In the original processing: There were no quality scores in the junction-only immunoSEQ sequences, so filtering differed. Using immunoSEQ multiplex PCR, the repertoire was profiled, and TCRdb retains in-frame clones only, with some absent. V and J calls plus clone size are reproduced from that table; the DNA served to infer D and trimming. The table has more than 1,200,000 clones, 98% seen once.

The sample comprised naive CD4+ T cells sorted from blood. Subset defined: CD45RA+ positively selected. The genes are TRBV6-1 and TRBJ2-7, with 12 bases matching TRBD2. This receptor was taken from a man aged 25-40 years in good health. This CDR3 reads CASSELGTSGWAYEQYF. The CDR3 DNA sequence: TGTGCCAGCAGTGAATTAGGGACTAGCGGGTGGGCCTACGAGCAGTACTTC.